This entry is about one T cell receptor (beta chain). This specimen belongs to a study of blood T cells in healthy people across ages. CDR3 length equals 14 residues. The germline gives CDR1 SGHDT, CDR2 YYEEEE. A second PCR of about 7 to 11 cycles used a sample-barcoded 5' primer and a J-beta primer mix. In TCRdb, the 5' RACE reads were re-called with MiXCR into one record per CDR3 protein. The sample records around 690,000 distinct CDR3 sequences, about 54% being singletons. This TCR came from a man aged 55-75 years in good health. The source material was blood. This rearrangement joins TRBV5-6 to TRBJ2-7; TRBD1 is a possible D gene (6 bases). The J call is doubtful: the DNA matches TRBJ2-5 better. The CDR3 sequence is CASSTVKGEETQYF. The CDR3 DNA reads TGTGCCAGCAGCACGGTAAAGGGGGAAGAGACCCAGTACTTC.